This entry describes one T cell receptor beta chain. This entry comes from a study of control samples from healthy donors and cancer patients. The CDR3 covers 14 residues. Trimming left V 6 bases short and J 6 bases short, with 12 bases between. Germline lookup yields CDR1 KGHSH and CDR2 LQKENI. TCRdb's table, derived via immunoSEQ multiplex PCR, lists solely in-frame clones and lacks some. The repertoire has 95,000 to 100,000 clones, more than 85% of them found once; the top ten carry 7.5% to 10%. The source of this sequence is a man aged 30 to 39 in good health. V and J are TRBV18 and TRBJ1-6; tentative D call: TRBD1 (6 bases). Material for sequencing was blood. CDR3 DNA: TGTGCCAGCTCGCTACAGGGAGCTAATTCACCCCTCCACTTT. Amino acid sequence: CASSLQGANSPLHF.